This T cell receptor (beta chain) was recorded in a study of CD8 T cells in Susac syndrome. General study findings and limits: The study conceded that relatively few individuals underwent its TCR sequencing and HLA analysis.

Fulfillment of recently defined diagnostic criteria for definite or probable disease was shown by the patients with Susac syndrome. Concerning this clonotype: The antigen remains unidentified.

Germline V gene lookup returns CDR1 DFQATT and CDR2 SNEGSKA (reference sequence). The CDR3 is 12 residues long. V was trimmed by 6 bases and J by 11 bases, leaving 17 bases between them. Reverse transcription of roughly 0.45 to 1 ug RNA was carried out with random hexamers. immunoSEQ multiplex PCR amplified TCR beta CDR3 across 54 Vbeta, 13 Jbeta. TCRdb re-analysed the immunoSEQ multiplex PCR reads in MiXCR, keeping a single row per CDR3 protein. The sample lists about 240,000 distinct CDR3 sequences, 95% to 97% occurring once. Sequencing was carried out using CD4+ T cells from PBMCs. J is TRBJ2-1 and V is TRBV20-1; possibly TRBD2 for D (7 bases). This clonotype originated in a human donor with Susac syndrome. CDR3 sequence reads: CSASGGGGKQFF. As DNA, the CDR3 is TGCAGTGCCAGTGGGGGCGGGGGTAAGCAGTTCTTC.